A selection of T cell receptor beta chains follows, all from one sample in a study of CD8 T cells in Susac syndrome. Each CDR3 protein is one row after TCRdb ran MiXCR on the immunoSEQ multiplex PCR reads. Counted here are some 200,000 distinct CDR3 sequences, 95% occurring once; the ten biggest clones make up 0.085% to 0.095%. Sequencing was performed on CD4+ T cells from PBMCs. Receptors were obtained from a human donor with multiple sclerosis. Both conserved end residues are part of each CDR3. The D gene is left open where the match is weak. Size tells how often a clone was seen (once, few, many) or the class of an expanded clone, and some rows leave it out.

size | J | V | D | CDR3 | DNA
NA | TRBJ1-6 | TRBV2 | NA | CASSSGNEGSPLHF | TGTGCCAGCAGTTCGGGGAACGAGGGTTCACCCCTCCACTTT
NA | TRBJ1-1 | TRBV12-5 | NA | CASGFLGLNTEAFF | TGTGCTAGTGGTTTCCTGGGGTTGAACACTGAAGCTTTCTTT
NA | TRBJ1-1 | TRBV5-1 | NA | CASSFDPRDTEAFF | TGCGCCAGCAGCTTCGACCCCCGGGACACTGAAGCTTTCTTT
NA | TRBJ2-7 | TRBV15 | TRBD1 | CATSRQDRGLYEQYF | TGTGCCACCAGCAGACAGGACAGGGGGTTATACGAGCAGTACTTC
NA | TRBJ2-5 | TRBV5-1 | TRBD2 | CASSSGGGLGQETQYF | TGCGCCAGCAGCAGCGGGGGTGGTTTAGGTCAAGAGACCCAGTACTTC
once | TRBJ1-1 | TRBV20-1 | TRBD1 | CSANPTGGVNTEAFF | TGCAGTGCTAACCCGACAGGGGGCGTGAACACTGAAGCTTTCTTT
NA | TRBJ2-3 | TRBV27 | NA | CASGLGRRRENSDTQYF | TGTGCCAGCGGGTTGGGACGTCGAAGGGAAAACTCAGATACGCAGTATTTT
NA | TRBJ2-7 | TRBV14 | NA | CASSQVPRGGGEQYF | TGTGCCAGCAGCCAAGTCCCGCGGGGTGGTGGCGAGCAGTACTTC
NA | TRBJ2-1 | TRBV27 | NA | CASSLISGLPYNEQFF | TGTGCCAGCAGTTTAATATCGGGGTTGCCCTACAATGAGCAGTTCTTC
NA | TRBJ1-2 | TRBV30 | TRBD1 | CAWSVRGGAAGYTF | TGTGCCTGGAGTGTTCGAGGGGGCGCAGCTGGCTACACCTTC
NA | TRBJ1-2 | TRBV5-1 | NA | CASSPSTPTGYTF | TGCGCCAGCAGCCCATCAACACCGACTGGCTACACCTTC
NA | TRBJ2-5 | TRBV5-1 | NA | CASSTGGETQYF | TGCGCCAGCAGTACGGGTGGAGAGACCCAGTACTTC